This T cell receptor beta chain was recovered during a study of molecular identifiers for immune sequencing clone quantification. Study-wide background: For replicates, RNA isolated from about 19,000 or 110,000 naive CD8 cells was divided into five portions, of which four were sequenced.

With 10%, 30% or 50% of RNA, roughly 20,000 to 1,000,000 naive CD8 T cells were sequenced. Researchers sorted naive CD8 T cells as cells that were CD8+CD4-CCR7+CD45RA+. TCRdb independently ran MiXCR on the PCR reads; one entry per CDR3 protein. The data show fewer than 350,000 distinct CDR3 sequences, about 21% seen once. The study's findings and limits: Clones that had above 20 RNA copies took up over 99% of effector molecules but under 1% in naive cells.

Many counts were recorded for this clonotype. Its antigen is not identified. Trimming removed 8 bases from V and 6 bases from J, with 14 bases in between. The CDR3 totals 12 residues. Germline-derived CDR1 and CDR2 are LNHDA and SQIVND (reference sequence). The chain is built from TRBV19 and TRBJ2-7; D unclear. The sample comprised naive CD8+ T cells from blood, with Jurkat cell RNA spiked in. Subset described: FACS-sorted CD8+CD4-CCR7+CD45RA+ naive T cells. The source is a human donor in good health. Some libraries in this study had Jurkat cell RNA spiked in. The CDR3 reads CASQQALVEQYF. As DNA, the CDR3 is TGTGCCAGTCAGCAGGCCTTGGTCGAGCAGTACTTC.